The next 24 T cell receptor beta chains were all read from a single sample in a study of human T cells and chemical hapten exposure. Time point specified: pre-sensitization, week 0. The treatment denotes: therapeutic diphenylcyclopropenone sensitization with weekly scalp DPC. TCRdb recomputed calls from the RACE reads with MiXCR, one row per CDR3 protein. The repertoire holds roughly 100,000 distinct CDR3 sequences, with 9% to 15% as singletons. Here the sequenced sample was whole blood, taken in connection with sensitization to the hapten diphenylcyclopropenone (DPC). All receptors derive from a woman aged 50 to 60 with alopecia areata. Some clones in this sample may be carry-over from other donors' samples.

This clonotype was counted a few times. The chain carries TRBV2 and TRBJ2-1; D gene uncertain. The CDR3 consists of 15 residues. V lost 0 bases to trimming and J lost 9 bases, with 15 bases between them. The germline gives CDR1 SNHLY, CDR2 FYNNEI. The CDR3 region has the DNA TGTGCCAGCAGTGAAGCGGGGTACGTTACATTTGAGCAGTTCTTC. Protein: CASSEAGYVTFEQFF. Drawing the rest from reference TRBV2 and TRBJ2-1, the complete variable domain is EPEVTQTPSHQVTQMGQEVILRCVPISNHLYFYWYRQILGQKVEFLVSFYNNEISEKSEIFDDQFSVERPDGSNFTLKIRSTKLEDSAMYFCASSEAGYVTFEQFFGPGTRLTVL.

CDR3 DNA: TGCAGTGCCAACCCTGGCAGGGGAACTGGGGCCAACGTCCTGACTTTC. This translates into CSANPGRGTGANVLTF. V usage is TRBV20-1 and J usage is TRBJ2-6; TRBD1 is a possible D gene (6 bases). This CDR3 region has 16 residues. Per germline, CDR1 DFQATT and CDR2 SNEGSKA (reference sequence). V lost 6 bases and J lost 2, with 17 bases in between.

This clonotype showed up just a few times. A read error may account for a junction end that differs from germline. This chain joins TRBV7-2 and TRBJ2-2; 9 bases line up with TRBD1. CDR1 and CDR2 (germline): SGHTA, FQGNSA. The CDR3 length is 12 residues. CDR3 DNA: TGTGCCAGCAGCTTAGTGACAGGGGGGCTGTTTTTT. Residues: CASSLVTGGLFF.

V usage is TRBV5-1 and J usage is TRBJ2-1; D might be TRBD1 (7 bases). CDR3 length equals 16 residues. V shed 3 bases and J shed 1 base, with 14 bases lying between them. The germline V gene encodes CDR1 SGHRS and CDR2 YFSETQ. The CDR3 nucleotides are TGCGCCAGCAGCTCCAGACAGGGAGGATCCTACAATGAGCAGTTCTTC. As protein: CASSSRQGGSYNEQFF. Full variable domain (missing parts from reference TRBV5-1 and TRBJ2-1): KAGVTQTPRYLIKTRGQQVTLSCSPISGHRSVSWYQQTPGQGLQFLFEYFSETQRNKGNFPGRFSGRQFSNSRSEMNVSTLELGDSALYLCASSSRQGGSYNEQFFGPGTRLTVL.

This clonotype was counted a single time. The rearrangement links TRBV29-1 to TRBJ2-7; 10 nucleotides match TRBD1. V trimming: 4 bases; J trimming: 4 bases; junction bases outside the gene matches: 4. Germline V gene sequence: CDR1 SQVTM, CDR2 ANQGSEA. This CDR3 is 13 amino acids long. The CDR3 reads CSVGTGGRYEQYF. CDR3 nucleotide sequence: TGCAGCGTTGGGACAGGGGGAAGGTACGAGCAGTACTTC.

The J gene is TRBJ2-3, the V gene TRBV13, with 11 bases fitting TRBD2. Per the germline V gene, CDR1 is PRHDT and CDR2 is FYEKMQ (reference sequence). J lost 3 bases, V lost 4 bases, and 9 bases had no gene match. The length of the CDR3 is 17 residues. CDR3 coding DNA: TGTGCCAGCAGCTCGAGGGGACTAGCGGACCGAACAGATACGCAGTATTTT. Translating it yields CASSSRGLADRTDTQYF.

The chain is built from TRBV12-3 or TRBV12-4 and TRBJ2-3; D may be TRBD1 (5 bases). Trimming cost V 2 bases and J 5 bases, with 11 bases left between them. The CDR3 has 14 residues. CDR3 DNA: TGTGCCAGCAGTTTAAGGGGTAGGAAAGATACGCAGTATTTT. This translates into CASSLRGRKDTQYF.

The sample holds a few counts of this clonotype. The J gene is TRBJ2-7, the V gene TRBV5-4; D unclear. Germline lookup yields CDR1 SGHNT and CDR2 YYREEE (reference sequence). V was shortened by 2 bases and J by 6 bases, with 12 bases between the two germline ends. This CDR3 is 13 amino acids long. CDR3 protein: CASSFGQVPEQYF. In DNA form, the CDR3 reads TGTGCCAGCAGCTTTGGCCAAGTACCCGAGCAGTACTTC. Full variable domain (missing parts from reference TRBV5-4 and TRBJ2-7): ETGVTQSPTHLIKTRGQQVTLRCSSQSGHNTVSWYQQALGQGPQFIFQYYREEENGRGNFPPRFSGLQFPNYSSELNVNALELDDSALYLCASSFGQVPEQYFGPGTRLTVT.

The chain has TRBV11-2 and TRBJ2-1; 11 positions match TRBD1. Germline loops: CDR1 SGHAT, CDR2 FQNNGV. V trimming: 6 bases; J trimming: 3 bases; junction bases outside the gene matches: 7. The CDR3 spans 16 residues. CDR3 DNA sequence: TGTGCCAGCAGGCCAGGGACAGGGGGTGTCTACAATGAGCAGTTCTTC. Translated: CASRPGTGGVYNEQFF.

This chain joins TRBV19 and TRBJ2-7; TRBD1 matches 8 bases. The CDR3 contains 14 residues. Germline V gives CDR1 LNHDA, CDR2 SQIVND (reference sequence). The J segment lost 6 bases and the V segment lost 5 bases, leaving 9 bases of the junction unmatched. DNA for the CDR3: TGTGCCAGTAGTCAAGGGGACAGGCCCTCCGAGCAGTACTTC. This encodes CASSQGDRPSEQYF.

This clonotype occurred a few times. V and J are TRBV10-2 and TRBJ2-7; D unresolved. Looked up from germline, CDR1 is WSHSY and CDR2 is SAAADI. The V and J ends lost 3 bases and 2 bases respectively, with 2 bases between them. There are 11 residues in the CDR3. CDR3 nucleotide sequence: TGCGCCAGCAGTGACGCCTACGAGCAGTACTTC. This codes for CASSDAYEQYF.

This chain joins TRBV28 and TRBJ2-2; TRBD2 matches at 7 bases. This CDR3 has 15 residues. Germline lookup yields CDR1 MDHEN and CDR2 SYDVKM. With 7 bases clipped from V and 6 bases from J, the junction kept 11 bases outside the gene matches. Here the CDR3 DNA reads TGTGCCAGCAAGGGCGGGAGTAATAAGGCCGGGGAGCTGTTTTTT. Protein: CASKGGSNKAGELFF.

V is TRBV18 and J is TRBJ1-1, with a weak D call TRBD1 (5 bases). Germline V gene sequence: CDR1 KGHSH, CDR2 LQKENI. CDR3 size: 14 residues. V lost 6 bases, J lost 7 bases, and 18 bases lay in between. DNA for the CDR3: TGTGCCAGCTCGCCTAGAAGTGGGGGAGGTGAAGCTTTCTTT. This gives the protein CASSPRSGGGEAFF.

This chain links TRBV10-2 with TRBJ2-5; D is possibly TRBD1 (6 bases). Trimming pared 3 bases from V and 8 bases from J, leaving 10 bases between. The length of the CDR3 is 12 residues. The germline V gene encodes CDR1 WSHSY and CDR2 SAAADI. In DNA, the CDR3 is TGCGCCAGCAGTGAACAGGGTCGTACCCAGTACTTC. As protein: CASSEQGRTQYF.

This clonotype occurred many times. The chain couples TRBV29-1 to TRBJ2-6; possibly TRBD1 for D (6 bases). This CDR3 has 15 residues. The ends were cut back, 5 bases at V and 4 bases at J, with 15 bases in the middle. The germline CDR1 and CDR2 sequences are SQVTM and ANQGSEA. The CDR3, as DNA: TGCAGCGTTTCCTATACAGGGCCGGGGGCCAACGTCCTGACTTTC. This gives the protein CSVSYTGPGANVLTF.

CDR3 nucleotide sequence: TGTGCCAGCTCACCATCGGCAATGCTGAACACTGAAGCTTTCTTT. This translates into CASSPSAMLNTEAFF. The chain has TRBV18 and TRBJ1-1, with D unclear. CDR1 and CDR2 (germline): KGHSH, LQKENI. This CDR3 contains 15 residues. Trimming removed 2 bases at V and 0 bases at J, with 10 bases between.

This clonotype turned up a few times. J is TRBJ1-1 and V is TRBV12-3 or TRBV12-4; the D gene is possibly TRBD1 (6 bases). The V end lost 6 bases, the J end lost 5 bases, and 16 bases lay between the germline ends. The CDR3 sequence is 14 residues long. The DNA of the CDR3 is TGTGCCAGCAGCCCCGACAGGATTGCTACTGAAGCTTTCTTT. Amino acids: CASSPDRIATEAFF.

The rearrangement joins TRBV6-6 to TRBJ2-3; D perhaps matches TRBD1 (6 bases). Germline-derived CDR1 and CDR2 are MNHNY and SVGAGI (reference sequence). The CDR3 contains 16 residues. The V end was cut by 5 bases, the J end by 3 bases, with 18 bases between. CDR3 bases: TGTGCCAGCAGTCCGGGGACAAGGAGATGGACAGATACGCAGTATTTT. This gives the protein CASSPGTRRWTDTQYF.

This clonotype was recorded at least ten times. The chain recombines TRBV7-8 with TRBJ2-3; the match to TRBD2 covers 11 bases. The CDR3 consists of 17 residues. V shed 7 bases and J 6 bases; nucleotides not matched to a gene: 15. In germline, CDR1 is SGHVS, CDR2 FQNEAQ. CDR3 nucleotide sequence: TGTGCCAGCACCACGGGGGGGGCGGCTAGCGGGAGGGATACGCAGTATTTT. Its protein is CASTTGGAASGRDTQYF.

The sample holds a few counts of this clonotype. V is TRBV20-1 and J is TRBJ1-2; tentative D call: TRBD1 (6 bases). This CDR3 spans 15 amino acids. Trimming cost V 0 bases and J 4 bases, with 15 bases left between them. Germline assignment: CDR1 DFQATT and CDR2 SNEGSKA (reference sequence). CDR3: CSARDPTAQGYGYTF. DNA of the CDR3: TGCAGTGCTAGAGACCCGACAGCACAGGGCTATGGCTACACCTTC.

This clonotype was seen more than once but under ten times. This chain joins TRBV29-1 and TRBJ2-6, with D possibly TRBD2 on 7 matching bases. Germline-derived CDR1 and CDR2 are SQVTM and ANQGSEA. V dropped 6 bases and J dropped 0 bases, with 21 bases sitting between them. The CDR3 covers 18 residues. The CDR3 sequence is CSVPTGRVRSSGANVLTF. The CDR3 coding sequence is TGCAGCGTCCCCACAGGGAGGGTTCGGAGCTCTGGGGCCAACGTCCTGACTTTC.

The gene calls are TRBV18 and TRBJ2-7; the match to TRBD2 covers 10 bases. J was trimmed by 2 bases and V by 0 bases; bases with no gene match: 7. The CDR3 totals 17 residues. Germline-derived CDR1 and CDR2 are KGHSH and LQKENI. The CDR3 reads CASSPPGRAGGTYEQYF. The CDR3, as DNA: TGTGCCAGCTCACCACCGGGGAGAGCGGGGGGGACCTACGAGCAGTACTTC.

This clonotype was observed a handful of times. V usage is TRBV11-2 and J usage is TRBJ2-7; D might be TRBD1 or TRBD2, each matching 5 bases. The germline V and J ends were trimmed by 5 bases and 2 bases, with 16 bases remaining between them. In germline, CDR1 is SGHAT, CDR2 FQNNGV. The CDR3 runs to 15 residues. The chain's CDR3 is CASSEIRDRPYEQYF. The CDR3 DNA follows: TGTGCCAGCAGCGAGATCCGGGACCGACCCTACGAGCAGTACTTC.

The chain uses TRBV5-1 and TRBJ2-2, with 7 bases that match TRBD1. CDR3 length: 16 amino acids. J was trimmed by 2 bases and V by 0 bases; bases with no gene match: 4. Germline V gives CDR1 SGHRS, CDR2 YFSETQ. The CDR3, as DNA: TGCGCCAGCAGCTTGGTGGGACAGACTAACACCGGGGAGCTGTTTTTT. Amino acids: CASSLVGQTNTGELFF.